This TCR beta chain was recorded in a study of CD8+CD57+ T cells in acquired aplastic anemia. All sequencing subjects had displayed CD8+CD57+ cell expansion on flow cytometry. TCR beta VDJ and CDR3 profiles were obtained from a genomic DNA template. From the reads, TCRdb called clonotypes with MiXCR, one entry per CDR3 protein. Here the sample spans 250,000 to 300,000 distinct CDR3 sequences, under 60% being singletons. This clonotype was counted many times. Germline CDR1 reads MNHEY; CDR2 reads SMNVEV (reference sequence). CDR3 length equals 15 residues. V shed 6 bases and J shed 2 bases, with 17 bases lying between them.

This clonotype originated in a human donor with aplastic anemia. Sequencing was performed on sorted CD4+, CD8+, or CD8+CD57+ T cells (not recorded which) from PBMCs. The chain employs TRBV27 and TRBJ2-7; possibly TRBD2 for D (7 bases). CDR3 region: CASRARGGGTYEQYF. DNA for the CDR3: TGTGCCAGCAGAGCTCGTGGGGGGGGCACCTACGAGCAGTACTTC.